Given below is one T cell receptor (beta chain) in context. As yet, its antigen is unknown. These data belong to a study of T cell responses to AZD1222 COVID-19 vaccine. Across the study: Pooled in the analysis were second doses at about 4 or about 12 weeks. The study, taken as a whole, reports: Spike-specific TCR repertoires showed rising breadth and depth after two AZD1222 doses. Females outnumbered males among donors, who were mostly white British; clonal diversity was possibly underestimated. All repertoire sampling was performed exclusively after the peak T cell response.

TCRdb's table, derived via immunoSEQ multiplex PCR, lists solely in-frame clones and lacks some. The sample shows about 170,000 clones, roughly 87% of them seen only once. The CDR3 is made up of 14 amino acids. Germline lookup yields CDR1 LNHDA and CDR2 SQIVND (reference sequence). Trimming took 5 bases from V and 2 from J; bases not matched to a gene: 3. This sequence joins TRBV19 and TRBJ1-3; TRBD1 agrees at 7 bases. The receptor was derived from an adult in good health. The input for sequencing was peripheral blood, taken on day 0 of AZD1222 vaccination. CDR3 DNA sequence: TGTGCCAGTAGTTATACAGGGGCTGGAAACACCATATATTTT. Translation gives CASSYTGAGNTIYF. Variable domain in full (rest from reference TRBV19 and TRBJ1-3): DGGITQSPKYLFRKEGQNVTLSCEQNLNHDAMYWYRQDPGQGLRLIYYSQIVNDFQKGDIAEGYSVSREKKESFPLTVTSAQKNPTAFYLCASSYTGAGNTIYFGEGSWLTVV.